Listed below are T cell receptor beta chains from one sample, sequenced in a study of cytomegalovirus exposure and HLA in healthy donors. Clones were read by immunoSEQ multiplex PCR, and TCRdb kept only the in-frame ones, dropping some. In the table there are 100,000 to 150,000 clones, around 83% of which are singletons. The specimen was PBMCs. The source of these receptors is a woman in her fifties or sixties in good health and CMV-seropositive. The CDR3 runs from the conserved cysteine through the conserved F or W. D genes are given only for firm matches. Where a row states a size, it is once, few, many or the class of an expanded clone; other rows omit it.

D,size,V,J,CDR3,DNA
NA,NA,TRBV13,TRBJ1-3,CASSLGAAGNTIYF,TGTGCCAGCAGCTTAGGGGCAGCTGGAAACACCATATATTTT
TRBD1,NA,TRBV11-2,TRBJ2-1,CASSRRDRVSNEQFF,TGTGCCAGCAGCCGCCGGGACAGGGTTTCGAATGAGCAGTTCTTC
NA,NA,TRBV30,TRBJ2-7,CAWNGPEGSYEQYF,TGTGCCTGGAACGGACCGGAGGGTTCCTACGAGCAGTACTTC
NA,NA,TRBV5-1,TRBJ1-4,CASSLGGPLEEKLFF,TGCGCCAGCAGCTTGGGGGGGCCACTGGAAGAAAAACTGTTTTTT
NA,few,TRBV11-2,TRBJ2-2,CASSLTRLALHKELFF,TGTGCCAGCAGCCTCACGAGGCTAGCTTTGCATAAGGAGCTGTTTTTT
NA,NA,TRBV30,TRBJ2-7,CAWSRSYEQYF,TGTGCCTGGAGTCGGTCGTACGAGCAGTACTTC
TRBD1,NA,TRBV5-1,TRBJ1-2,CASSLTAQGAGGYTF,TGCGCCAGCAGCTTGACTGCTCAGGGGGCAGGGGGCTACACCTTC
TRBD1,NA,TRBV28,TRBJ2-1,CASRPPGQGVYEQFF,TGTGCCAGCAGGCCCCCGGGACAGGGTGTATATGAGCAGTTCTTC
TRBD2,NA,TRBV27,TRBJ2-5,CASSVDGLAGDLAQYF,TGTGCCAGCAGTGTCGATGGACTAGCGGGAGATTTAGCCCAGTACTTC
NA,NA,TRBV18,TRBJ1-2,CASSSSPNYGYTF,TGTGCCAGCTCAAGCTCTCCTAACTATGGCTACACCTTC
TRBD1,NA,TRBV7-9,TRBJ1-1,CASSLGPGQGHTEAFF,TGTGCCAGCAGCTTAGGGCCGGGACAGGGGCACACTGAAGCTTTCTTT
NA,NA,TRBV2,TRBJ1-5,CASTDNSNQPQHF,TGTGCCAGTACGGACAATAGCAATCAGCCCCAGCATTTT
NA,NA,TRBV11-2,TRBJ1-1,CASSLDRQNTEAFF,TGTGCCAGCAGCTTAGATAGACAGAACACTGAAGCTTTCTTT
NA,NA,TRBV4-3,TRBJ2-2,CASSQLYRDTPVPGELFF,TGCGCCAGCAGCCAACTATACCGGGACACCCCCGTCCCCGGGGAGCTGTTTTTT
NA,NA,TRBV18,TRBJ2-1,CASSPLGSSYNEQFF,TGTGCCAGCTCACCCCTTGGGAGCTCCTACAATGAGCAGTTCTTC
TRBD1,NA,TRBV7-9,TRBJ1-6,CASSTWTGWETPLHF,TGTGCCAGCAGCACCTGGACAGGGTGGGAGACACCCCTCCACTTT
NA,NA,TRBV6-6,TRBJ2-3,CASTSSDTQYF,TGTGCCAGCACTAGTTCAGATACGCAGTATTTT
TRBD1,NA,TRBV30,TRBJ1-5,CAWSGMDRQPQHF,TGTGCCTGGAGTGGAATGGACAGGCAGCCCCAGCATTTT
NA,NA,TRBV20-1,TRBJ1-1,CSTRGDFEAFF,TGCAGTACGCGGGGGGACTTTGAAGCTTTCTTT
TRBD1,once,TRBV27,TRBJ1-5,CASSLLGRTGATIKAQHF,TGTGCCAGCAGTTTACTCGGGAGGACAGGGGCCACCATTAAAGCCCAGCATTTT
NA,NA,TRBV7-2,TRBJ1-1,CASSLDYGSLTRNTEAFF,TGTGCCAGCAGCTTAGATTACGGGAGTCTAACCAGAAACACTGAAGCTTTCTTT
TRBD2,NA,TRBV29-1,TRBJ2-2,CSVRLAGTGELFF,TGCAGCGTCCGACTAGCGGGGACCGGGGAGCTGTTTTTT
NA,NA,TRBV30,TRBJ1-5,CAWSGGLQSSQPQHF,TGTGCCTGGAGTGGGGGACTCCAGTCAAGTCAGCCCCAGCATTTT
TRBD2,NA,TRBV7-6,TRBJ2-7,CASSPGRGTFHEQYF,TGTGCCAGCAGCCCCGGGAGGGGTACTTTCCACGAGCAGTACTTC
TRBD1,NA,TRBV2,TRBJ2-2,CASSPDRDTGELFF,TGTGCCAGCAGTCCAGACAGGGACACCGGGGAGCTGTTTTTT
TRBD1,NA,TRBV27,TRBJ1-2,CASSPRGQENYGYTF,TGTGCCAGCAGTCCAAGGGGACAGGAGAACTATGGCTACACCTTC
TRBD2,once,TRBV28,TRBJ2-3,CASSLGLELYF,TGTGCCAGCAGTTTAGGACTAGAGTTGTATTTT
TRBD1,NA,TRBV30,TRBJ1-5,CAWSRGQGNQPQHF,TGTGCCTGGAGTCGGGGACAGGGCAATCAGCCCCAGCATTTT
TRBD1,NA,TRBV15,TRBJ1-2,CATSSRQGNYGYTF,TGTGCCACCAGCAGCCGACAGGGAAACTATGGCTACACCTTC
NA,few,TRBV7-2,TRBJ2-7,CASSLTGYEQYF,TGTGCCAGCAGTTTAACAGGTTACGAGCAGTACTTC
NA,NA,TRBV29-1,TRBJ2-1,CSVSERDNEQFF,TGCAGCGTATCGGAGAGGGACAATGAGCAGTTCTTC
NA,NA,TRBV7-3,TRBJ2-1,CASTPAGFSSYNEQFF,TGTGCCAGCACCCCCGCGGGGTTCAGCTCCTACAATGAGCAGTTCTTC
NA,NA,TRBV2,TRBJ2-3,CASSPRATTDTQYF,TGTGCCAGCAGTCCCAGGGCAACGACAGATACGCAGTATTTT
NA,NA,TRBV5-8,TRBJ1-1,CASSFSGGPEAFF,TGTGCCAGCAGCTTTTCGGGGGGCCCTGAAGCTTTCTTT
TRBD1,NA,TRBV29-1,TRBJ1-4,CSVGRGHGATNEKLFF,TGCAGCGTTGGCAGGGGGCACGGTGCAACTAATGAAAAACTGTTTTTT
TRBD2,NA,TRBV25-1,TRBJ2-1,CASSDYSGGEQFF,TGTGCCAGCAGTGATTATAGCGGGGGAGAGCAGTTCTTC
NA,NA,TRBV5-1,TRBJ2-5,CASREGALRFGETQYF,TGCGCCAGCAGGGAGGGGGCCCTCCGTTTCGGGGAGACCCAGTACTTC
TRBD1,few,TRBV28,TRBJ2-5,CASSYRGREVETQYF,TGTGCCAGCAGTTACAGGGGGCGCGAGGTGGAGACCCAGTACTTC
TRBD2,NA,TRBV29-1,TRBJ2-3,CSGRGSTDTQYF,TGCAGCGGGCGGGGGAGCACAGATACGCAGTATTTT